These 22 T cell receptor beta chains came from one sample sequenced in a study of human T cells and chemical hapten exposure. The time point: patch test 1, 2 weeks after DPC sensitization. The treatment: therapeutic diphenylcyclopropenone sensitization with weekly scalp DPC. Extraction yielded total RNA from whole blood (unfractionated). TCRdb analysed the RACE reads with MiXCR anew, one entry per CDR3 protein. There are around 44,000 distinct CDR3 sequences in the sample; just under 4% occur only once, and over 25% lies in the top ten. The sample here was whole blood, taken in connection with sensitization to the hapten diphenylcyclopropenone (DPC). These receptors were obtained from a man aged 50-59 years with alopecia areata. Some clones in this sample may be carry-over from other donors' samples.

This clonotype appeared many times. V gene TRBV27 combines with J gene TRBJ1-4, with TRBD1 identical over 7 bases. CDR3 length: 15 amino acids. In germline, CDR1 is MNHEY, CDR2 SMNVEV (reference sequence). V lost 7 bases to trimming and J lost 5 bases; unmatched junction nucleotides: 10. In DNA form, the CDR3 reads TGTGCCAGCACCCATCTGACAGGGCTCAATGAAAAACTGTTTTTT. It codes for CASTHLTGLNEKLFF.

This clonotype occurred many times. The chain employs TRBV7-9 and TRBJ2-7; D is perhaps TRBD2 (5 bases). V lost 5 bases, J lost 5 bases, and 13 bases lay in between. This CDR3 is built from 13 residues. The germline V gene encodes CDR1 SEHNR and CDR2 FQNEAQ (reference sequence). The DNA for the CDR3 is TGTGCCAGCAGCCCTGACTATGGAAACGAGCAGTACTTC. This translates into CASSPDYGNEQYF.

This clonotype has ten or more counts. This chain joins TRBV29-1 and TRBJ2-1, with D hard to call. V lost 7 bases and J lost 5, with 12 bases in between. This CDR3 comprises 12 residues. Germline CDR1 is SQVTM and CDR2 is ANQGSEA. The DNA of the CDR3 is TGCAGCGCCGACCCGTCCAACAATGAGCAGTTCTTC. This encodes CSADPSNNEQFF.

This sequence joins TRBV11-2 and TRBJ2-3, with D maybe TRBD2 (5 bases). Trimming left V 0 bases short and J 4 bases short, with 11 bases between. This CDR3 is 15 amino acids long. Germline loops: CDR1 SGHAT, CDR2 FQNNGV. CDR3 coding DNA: TGTGCCAGCAGCTTAGACCCGGGGTCCCCAGATACGCAGTATTTT. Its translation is CASSLDPGSPDTQYF.

The CDR3 sequence is CASSYGVKGAFYGYTF. Written as DNA, the CDR3 is TGTGCCAGCAGTTATGGTGTGAAGGGGGCTTTCTATGGCTACACCTTC. The chain employs TRBV6-5 and TRBJ1-2; TRBD1 aligns across 7 bases. This CDR3 contains 16 residues. Germline V CDR1 and CDR2: MNHEY, SVGAGI. The junction had 11 bases not matched to a gene; V was cut back by 3 bases and J by 4 bases.

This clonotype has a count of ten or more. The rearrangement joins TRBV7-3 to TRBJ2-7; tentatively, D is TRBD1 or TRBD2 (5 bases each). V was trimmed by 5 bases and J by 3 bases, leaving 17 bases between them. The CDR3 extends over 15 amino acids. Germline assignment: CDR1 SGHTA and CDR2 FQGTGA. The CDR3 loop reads CASSPQLGTLYEQYF. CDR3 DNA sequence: TGTGCCAGCAGCCCACAATTGGGGACCCTCTACGAGCAGTACTTC.

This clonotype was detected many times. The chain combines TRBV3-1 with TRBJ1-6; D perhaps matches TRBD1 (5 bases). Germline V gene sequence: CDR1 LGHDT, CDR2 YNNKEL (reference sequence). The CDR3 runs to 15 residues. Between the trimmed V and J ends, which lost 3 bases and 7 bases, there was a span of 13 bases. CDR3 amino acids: CASSQTGTRNSPLHF. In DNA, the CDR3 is TGTGCCAGCAGCCAGACCGGGACCAGAAATTCACCCCTCCACTTT.

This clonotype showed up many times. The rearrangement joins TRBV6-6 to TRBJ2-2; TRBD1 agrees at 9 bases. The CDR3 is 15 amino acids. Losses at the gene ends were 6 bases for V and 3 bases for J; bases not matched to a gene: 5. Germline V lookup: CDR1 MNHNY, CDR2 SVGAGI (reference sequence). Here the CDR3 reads CASSQTGGYTGELFF. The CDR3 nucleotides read TGTGCCAGCAGCCAGACAGGGGGGTACACCGGGGAGCTGTTTTTT.

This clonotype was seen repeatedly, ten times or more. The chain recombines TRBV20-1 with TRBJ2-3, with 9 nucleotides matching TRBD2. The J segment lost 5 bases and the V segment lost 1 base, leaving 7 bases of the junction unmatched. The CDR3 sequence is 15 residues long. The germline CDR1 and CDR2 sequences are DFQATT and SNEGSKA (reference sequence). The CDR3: CSARAPSGNRDTQYF. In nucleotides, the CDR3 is TGCAGTGCTAGAGCACCTAGCGGGAATCGAGATACGCAGTATTTT.

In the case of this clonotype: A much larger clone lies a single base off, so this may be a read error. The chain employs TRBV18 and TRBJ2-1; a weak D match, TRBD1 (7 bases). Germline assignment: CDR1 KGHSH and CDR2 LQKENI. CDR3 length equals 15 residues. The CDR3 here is CTSSPQGGSYNEQFF. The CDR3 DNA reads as TGTACCAGCTCCCCCCAGGGGGGTAGTTACAATGAGCAGTTCTTC.

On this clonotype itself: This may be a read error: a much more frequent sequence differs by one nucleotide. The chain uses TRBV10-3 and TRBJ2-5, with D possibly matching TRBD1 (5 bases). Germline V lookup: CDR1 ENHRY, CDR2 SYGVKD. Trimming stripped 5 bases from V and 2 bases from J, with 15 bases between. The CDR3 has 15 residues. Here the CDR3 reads CAISPITTDQETQYF. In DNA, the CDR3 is TGTGCCATCAGTCCAATTACGACAGATCAAGAGACCCAGTACTTC.

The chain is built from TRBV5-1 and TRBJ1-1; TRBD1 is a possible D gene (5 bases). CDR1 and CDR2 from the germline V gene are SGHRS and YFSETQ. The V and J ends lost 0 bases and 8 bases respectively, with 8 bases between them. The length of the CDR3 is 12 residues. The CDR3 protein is CASSLEGSEAFF. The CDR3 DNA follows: TGCGCCAGCAGCTTGGAGGGGTCGGAAGCTTTCTTT.

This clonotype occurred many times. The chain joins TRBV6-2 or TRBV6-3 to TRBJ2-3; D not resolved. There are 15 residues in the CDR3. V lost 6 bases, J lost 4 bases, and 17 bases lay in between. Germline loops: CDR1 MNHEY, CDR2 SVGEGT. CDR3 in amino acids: CASSPDWLGSDTQYF. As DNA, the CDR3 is TGTGCCAGCAGCCCCGACTGGCTCGGGTCAGATACGCAGTATTTT.

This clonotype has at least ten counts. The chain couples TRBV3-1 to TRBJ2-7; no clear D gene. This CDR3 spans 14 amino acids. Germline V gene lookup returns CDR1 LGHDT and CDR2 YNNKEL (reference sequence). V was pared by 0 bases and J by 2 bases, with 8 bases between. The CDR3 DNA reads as TGTGCCAGCAGCCAAGAGTACGGAGCCTACGAGCAGTACTTC. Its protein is CASSQEYGAYEQYF.

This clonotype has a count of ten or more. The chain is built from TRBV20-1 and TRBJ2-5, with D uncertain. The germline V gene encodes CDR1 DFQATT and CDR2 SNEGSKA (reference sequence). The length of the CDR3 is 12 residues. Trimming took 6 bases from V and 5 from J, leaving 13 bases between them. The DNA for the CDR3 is TGCAGTGCCCCAGCTGGTTTGGAGACCCAGTACTTC. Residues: CSAPAGLETQYF.

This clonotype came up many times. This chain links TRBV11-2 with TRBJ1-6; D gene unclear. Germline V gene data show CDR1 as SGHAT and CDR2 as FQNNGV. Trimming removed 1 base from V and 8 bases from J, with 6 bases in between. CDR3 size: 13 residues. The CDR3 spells CASSLAADSPLHF. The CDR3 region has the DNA TGTGCCAGCAGCTTAGCAGCGGATTCACCCCTCCACTTT.

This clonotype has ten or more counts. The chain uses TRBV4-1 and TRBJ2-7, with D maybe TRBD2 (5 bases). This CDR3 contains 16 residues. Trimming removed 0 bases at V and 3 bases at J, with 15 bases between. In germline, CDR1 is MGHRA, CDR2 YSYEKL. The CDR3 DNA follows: TGCGCCAGCAGCCAAGATAACACCAGCGGCAACTACGAGCAGTACTTC. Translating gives CASSQDNTSGNYEQYF.

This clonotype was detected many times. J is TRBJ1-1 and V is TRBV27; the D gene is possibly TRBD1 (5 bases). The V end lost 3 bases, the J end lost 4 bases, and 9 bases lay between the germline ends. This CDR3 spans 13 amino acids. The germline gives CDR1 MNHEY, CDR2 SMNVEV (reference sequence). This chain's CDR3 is CASSFMGGTEAFF. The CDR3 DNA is TGTGCCAGCAGTTTTATGGGGGGCACTGAAGCTTTCTTT.

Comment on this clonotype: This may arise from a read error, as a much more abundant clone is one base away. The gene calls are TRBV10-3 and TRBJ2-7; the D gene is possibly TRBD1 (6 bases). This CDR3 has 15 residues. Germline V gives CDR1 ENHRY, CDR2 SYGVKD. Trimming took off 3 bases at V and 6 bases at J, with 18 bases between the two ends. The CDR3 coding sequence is TGTGCCATCAGTGAATTAAGGCAGGGGTTAATCGAGCAGTACTTC. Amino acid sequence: CAISELRQGLIEQYF.

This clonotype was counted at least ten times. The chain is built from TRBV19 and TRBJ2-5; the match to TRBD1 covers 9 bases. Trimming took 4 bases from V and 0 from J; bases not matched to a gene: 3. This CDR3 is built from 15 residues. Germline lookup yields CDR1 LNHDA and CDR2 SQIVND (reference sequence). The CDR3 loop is CASSTDRGYQETQYF. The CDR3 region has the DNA TGTGCCAGTAGTACAGACAGGGGGTACCAAGAGACCCAGTACTTC. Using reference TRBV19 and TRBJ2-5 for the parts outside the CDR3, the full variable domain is DGGITQSPKYLFRKEGQNVTLSCEQNLNHDAMYWYRQDPGQGLRLIYYSQIVNDFQKGDIAEGYSVSREKKESFPLTVTSAQKNPTAFYLCASSTDRGYQETQYFGPGTRLLVL.

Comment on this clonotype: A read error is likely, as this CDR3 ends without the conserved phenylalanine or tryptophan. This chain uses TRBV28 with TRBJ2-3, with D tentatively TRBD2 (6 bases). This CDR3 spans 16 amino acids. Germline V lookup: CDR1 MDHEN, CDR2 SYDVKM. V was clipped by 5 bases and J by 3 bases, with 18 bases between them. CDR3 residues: CASSISGAVETDTQYL. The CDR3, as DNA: TGTGCCAGCAGTATTAGCGGAGCGGTGGAAACAGATACGCAGTATTTG.

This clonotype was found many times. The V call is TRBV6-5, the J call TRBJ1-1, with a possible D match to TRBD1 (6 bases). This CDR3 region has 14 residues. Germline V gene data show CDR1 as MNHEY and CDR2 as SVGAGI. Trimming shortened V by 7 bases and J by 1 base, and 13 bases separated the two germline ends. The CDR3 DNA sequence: TGTGCCAGCACCCCGGACAGCGGGAACACTGAAGCTTTCTTT. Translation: CASTPDSGNTEAFF.